This T cell receptor (beta chain) is drawn from a study of cytomegalovirus exposure and HLA in healthy donors. Findings and caveats of the study: According to the study, roughly 160 TCR beta chains were cytomegalovirus-associated.

Note on this clone: Antigen: not known.

The primer mix had 60 Vbeta and 13 Jbeta primers. The protocol was immunoSEQ multiplex PCR, while the TCRdb copy is restricted to in-frame clones and leaves out a portion. The data hold approximately 150,000 clones, with 65% to 90% observed a single time. V shed 3 bases and J shed 7 bases, with 14 bases lying between them. The CDR3 has 14 amino acids. CDR1 and CDR2 (germline): SGHTS, YDEGEE. The chain carries TRBV5-8 and TRBJ1-5; D is possibly TRBD1 (5 bases). Sequencing used PBMCs. The sequence came from a male donor in good health and CMV-seronegative. The CDR3, as DNA: TGTGCCAGCAGCTCCACGGCGGGGGGACAGCCCCAGCATTTT. Translation gives CASSSTAGGQPQHF.